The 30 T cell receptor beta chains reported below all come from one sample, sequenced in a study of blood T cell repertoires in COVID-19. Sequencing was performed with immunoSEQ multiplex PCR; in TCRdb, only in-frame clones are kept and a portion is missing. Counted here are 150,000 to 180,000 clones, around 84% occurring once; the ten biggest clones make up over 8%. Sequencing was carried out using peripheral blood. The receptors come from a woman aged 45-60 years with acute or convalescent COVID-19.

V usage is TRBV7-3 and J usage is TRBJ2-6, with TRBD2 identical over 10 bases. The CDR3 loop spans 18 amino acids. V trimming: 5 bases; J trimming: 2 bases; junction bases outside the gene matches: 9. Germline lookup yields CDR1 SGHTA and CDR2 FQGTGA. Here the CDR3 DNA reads TGTGCCAGCAGCGCCCTCGGCAGCGGGAGGGCTGGGGCCAACGTCCTGACTTTC. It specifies CASSALGSGRAGANVLTF.

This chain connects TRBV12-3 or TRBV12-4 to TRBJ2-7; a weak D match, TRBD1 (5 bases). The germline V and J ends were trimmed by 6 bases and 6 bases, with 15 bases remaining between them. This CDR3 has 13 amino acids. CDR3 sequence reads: CASSLGEVSEQYF. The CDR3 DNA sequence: TGTGCCAGCAGCCTAGGGGAAGTAAGCGAGCAGTACTTC.

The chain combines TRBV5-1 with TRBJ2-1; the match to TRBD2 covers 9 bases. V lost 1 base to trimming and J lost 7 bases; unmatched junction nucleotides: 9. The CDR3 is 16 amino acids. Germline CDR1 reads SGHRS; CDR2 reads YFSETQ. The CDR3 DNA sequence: TGCGCCAGCAGCTTGATAGTTAGCGGGAGCAAGAATGAGCAGTTCTTC. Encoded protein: CASSLIVSGSKNEQFF. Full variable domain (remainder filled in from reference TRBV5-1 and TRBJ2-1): KAGVTQTPRYLIKTRGQQVTLSCSPISGHRSVSWYQQTPGQGLQFLFEYFSETQRNKGNFPGRFSGRQFSNSRSEMNVSTLELGDSALYLCASSLIVSGSKNEQFFGPGTRLTVL.

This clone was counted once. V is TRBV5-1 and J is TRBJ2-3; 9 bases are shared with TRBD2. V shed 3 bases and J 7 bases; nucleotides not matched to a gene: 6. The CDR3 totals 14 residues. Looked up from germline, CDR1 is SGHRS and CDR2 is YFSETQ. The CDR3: CASSSSGGWNTQYF. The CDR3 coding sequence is TGCGCCAGCAGCTCGAGCGGGGGGTGGAATACGCAGTATTTT.

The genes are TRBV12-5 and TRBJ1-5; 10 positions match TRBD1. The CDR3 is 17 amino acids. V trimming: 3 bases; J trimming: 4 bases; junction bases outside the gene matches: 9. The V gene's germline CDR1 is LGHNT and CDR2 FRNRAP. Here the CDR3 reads CASGLIWGTGANQPQHF. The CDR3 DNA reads TGTGCTAGTGGTTTAATTTGGGGGACAGGGGCGAATCAGCCCCAGCATTTT.

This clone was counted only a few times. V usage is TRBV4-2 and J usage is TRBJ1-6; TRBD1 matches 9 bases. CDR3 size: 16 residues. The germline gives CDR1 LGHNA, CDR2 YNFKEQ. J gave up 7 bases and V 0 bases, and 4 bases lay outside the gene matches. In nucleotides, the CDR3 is TGTGCCAGCAGCCAAGATCCGGGGACAGGGAATTCACCCCTCCACTTT. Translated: CASSQDPGTGNSPLHF.

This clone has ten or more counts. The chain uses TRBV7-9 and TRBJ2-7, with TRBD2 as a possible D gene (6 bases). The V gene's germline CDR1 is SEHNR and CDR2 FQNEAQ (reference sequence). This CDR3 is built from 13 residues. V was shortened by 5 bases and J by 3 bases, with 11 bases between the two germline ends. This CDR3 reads CASSRRENYEQYF. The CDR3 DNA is TGTGCCAGCAGCCGGAGGGAGAACTACGAGCAGTACTTC.

The CDR3 spells CASSADSRGEAFF. DNA of the CDR3: TGTGCCAGCTCGGCTGACAGTCGGGGGGAAGCTTTCTTT. The V and J genes are TRBV18 and TRBJ1-1; D perhaps matches TRBD1 (5 bases). The ends were cut back, 6 bases at V and 8 bases at J, with 16 bases in the middle. The CDR3 totals 13 residues. Per germline, CDR1 KGHSH and CDR2 LQKENI.

The CDR3 protein is CSVQPTGGGEPQHF. CDR3 sequence (DNA): TGCAGCGTTCAACCGACAGGGGGGGGAGAGCCCCAGCATTTT. The V and J genes are TRBV29-1 and TRBJ1-5, with 9 bases identical to TRBD1. This CDR3 is built from 14 residues. The V segment lost 5 bases and the J segment 8 bases; nucleotides outside the gene matches: 10. CDR1 is SQVTM, CDR2 ANQGSEA, per germline.

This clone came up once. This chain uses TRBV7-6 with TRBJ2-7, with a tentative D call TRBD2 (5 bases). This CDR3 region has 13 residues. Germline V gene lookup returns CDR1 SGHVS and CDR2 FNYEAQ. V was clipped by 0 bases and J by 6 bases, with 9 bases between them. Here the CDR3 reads CASSLAAEGEQYF. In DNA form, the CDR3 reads TGTGCCAGCAGCTTAGCCGCCGAGGGCGAGCAGTACTTC.

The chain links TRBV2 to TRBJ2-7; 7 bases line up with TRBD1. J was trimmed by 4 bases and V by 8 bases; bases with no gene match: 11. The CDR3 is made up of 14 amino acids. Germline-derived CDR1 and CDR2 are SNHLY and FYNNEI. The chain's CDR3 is CASSTGARTYEQYF. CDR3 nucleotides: TGTGCCAGCTCTACAGGGGCTCGGACTTACGAGCAGTACTTC.

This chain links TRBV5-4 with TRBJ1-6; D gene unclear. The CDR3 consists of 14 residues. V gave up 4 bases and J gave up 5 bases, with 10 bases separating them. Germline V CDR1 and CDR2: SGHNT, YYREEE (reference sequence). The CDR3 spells CASSPEPNNSPLHF. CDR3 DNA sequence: TGTGCCAGCAGCCCCGAACCTAATAATTCACCCCTCCACTTT.

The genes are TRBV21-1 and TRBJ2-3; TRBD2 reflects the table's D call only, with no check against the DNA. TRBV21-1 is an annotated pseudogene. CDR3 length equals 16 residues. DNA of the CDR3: TGTGCCAGCAACCGGACTAGCGGGGACGGCACAGATACGCAGTATTTT. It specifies CASNRTSGDGTDTQYF.

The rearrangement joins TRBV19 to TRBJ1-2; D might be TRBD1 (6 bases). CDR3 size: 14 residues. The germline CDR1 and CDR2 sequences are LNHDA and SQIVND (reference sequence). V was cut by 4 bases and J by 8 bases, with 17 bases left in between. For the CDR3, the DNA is TGTGCCAGTAGTACCCCAACAGGGAGCCGCGGCTACACCTTC. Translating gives CASSTPTGSRGYTF.

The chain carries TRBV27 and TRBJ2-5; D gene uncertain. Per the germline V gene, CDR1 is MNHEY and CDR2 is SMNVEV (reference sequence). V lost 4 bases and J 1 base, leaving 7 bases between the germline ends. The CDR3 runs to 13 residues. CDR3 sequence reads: CASSSPLQETQYF. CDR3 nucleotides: TGTGCCAGCAGTTCCCCACTCCAAGAGACCCAGTACTTC.

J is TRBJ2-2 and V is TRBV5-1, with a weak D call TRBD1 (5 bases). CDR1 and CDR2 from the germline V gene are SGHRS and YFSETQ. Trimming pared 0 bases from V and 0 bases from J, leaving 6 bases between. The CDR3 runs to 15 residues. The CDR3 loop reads CASSLATANTGELFF. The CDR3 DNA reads TGCGCCAGCAGCTTGGCGACAGCGAACACCGGGGAGCTGTTTTTT.

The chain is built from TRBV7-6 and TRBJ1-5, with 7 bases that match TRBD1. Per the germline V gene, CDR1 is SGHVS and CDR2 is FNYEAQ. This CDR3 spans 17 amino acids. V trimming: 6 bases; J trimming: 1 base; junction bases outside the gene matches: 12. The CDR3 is CASSVGRGVGSNQPQHF. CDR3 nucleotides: TGTGCCAGCAGTGTGGGCAGGGGGGTTGGGAGCAATCAGCCCCAGCATTTT.

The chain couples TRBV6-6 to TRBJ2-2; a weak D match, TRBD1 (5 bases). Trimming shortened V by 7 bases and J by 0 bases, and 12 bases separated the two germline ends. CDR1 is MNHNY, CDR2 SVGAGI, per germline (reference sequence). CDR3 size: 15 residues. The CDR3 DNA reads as TGTGCCAGCACCGTCCAGGGTGCGAACACCGGGGAGCTGTTTTTT. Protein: CASTVQGANTGELFF.

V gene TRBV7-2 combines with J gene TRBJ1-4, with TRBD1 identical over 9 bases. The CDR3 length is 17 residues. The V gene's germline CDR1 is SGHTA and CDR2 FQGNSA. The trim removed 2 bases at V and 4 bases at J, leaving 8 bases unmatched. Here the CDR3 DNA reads TGTGCCAGCAGCTTATACAAACGACAGGGGGGTAATGAAAAACTGTTTTTT. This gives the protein CASSLYKRQGGNEKLFF. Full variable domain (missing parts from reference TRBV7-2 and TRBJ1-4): GAGVSQSPSNKVTEKGKDVELRCDPISGHTALYWYRQSLGQGLEFLIYFQGNSAPDKSGLPSDRFSAERTGGSVSTLTIQRTQQEDSAVYLCASSLYKRQGGNEKLFFGSGTQLSVL.

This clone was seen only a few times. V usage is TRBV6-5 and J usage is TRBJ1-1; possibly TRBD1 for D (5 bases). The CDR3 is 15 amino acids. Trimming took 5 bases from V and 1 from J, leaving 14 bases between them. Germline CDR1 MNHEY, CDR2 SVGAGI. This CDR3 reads CASSKGQGKNTEAFF. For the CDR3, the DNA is TGTGCCAGCAGTAAGGGCCAGGGTAAGAACACTGAAGCTTTCTTT.

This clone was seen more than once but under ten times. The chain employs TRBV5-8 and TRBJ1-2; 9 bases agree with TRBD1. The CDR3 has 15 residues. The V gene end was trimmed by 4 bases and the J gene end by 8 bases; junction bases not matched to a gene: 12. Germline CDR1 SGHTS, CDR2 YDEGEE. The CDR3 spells CASSPTDTGGWGYTF. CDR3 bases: TGTGCCAGCAGCCCGACCGACACAGGGGGCTGGGGCTACACCTTC.

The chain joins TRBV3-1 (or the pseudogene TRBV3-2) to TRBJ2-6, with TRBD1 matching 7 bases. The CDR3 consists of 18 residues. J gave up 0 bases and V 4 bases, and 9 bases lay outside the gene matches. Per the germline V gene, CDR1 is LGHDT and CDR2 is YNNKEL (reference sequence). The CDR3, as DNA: TGTGCCAGCAGCCCGCTGACAGGGACGTTCTCTGGGGCCAACGTCCTGACTTTC. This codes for CASSPLTGTFSGANVLTF.

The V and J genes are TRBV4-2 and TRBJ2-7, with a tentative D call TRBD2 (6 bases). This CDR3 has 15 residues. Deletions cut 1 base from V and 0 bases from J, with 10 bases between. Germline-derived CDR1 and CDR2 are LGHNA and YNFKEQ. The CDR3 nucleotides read TGTGCCAGCAGCCAAGGGGGGGAAAGCTCCTACGAGCAGTACTTC. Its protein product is CASSQGGESSYEQYF.

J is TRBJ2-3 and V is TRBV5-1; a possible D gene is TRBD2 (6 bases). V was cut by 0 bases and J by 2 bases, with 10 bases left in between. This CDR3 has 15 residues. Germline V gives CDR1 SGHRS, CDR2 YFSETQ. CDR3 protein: CASSLAGGVTDTQYF. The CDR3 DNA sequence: TGCGCCAGCAGCTTGGCCGGCGGGGTCACAGATACGCAGTATTTT.

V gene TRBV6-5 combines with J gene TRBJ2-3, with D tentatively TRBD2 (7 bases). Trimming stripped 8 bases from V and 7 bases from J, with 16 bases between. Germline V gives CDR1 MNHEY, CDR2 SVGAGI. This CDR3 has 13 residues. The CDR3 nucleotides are TGTGCCAGCCTTGGGGGGGCTGGTAATACGCAGTATTTT. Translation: CASLGGAGNTQYF.

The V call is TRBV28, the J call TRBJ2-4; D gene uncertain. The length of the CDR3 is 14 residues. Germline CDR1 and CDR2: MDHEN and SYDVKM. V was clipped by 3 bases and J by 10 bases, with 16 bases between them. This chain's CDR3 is CASSFPGSPGIQYF. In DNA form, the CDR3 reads TGTGCCAGCAGTTTCCCCGGGTCCCCTGGTATTCAGTACTTC. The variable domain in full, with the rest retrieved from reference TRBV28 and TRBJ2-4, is DVKVTQSSRYLVKRTGEKVFLECVQDMDHENMFWYRQDPGLGLRLIYFSYDVKMKEKGDIPEGYSVSREKKERFSLILESASTNQTSMYLCASSFPGSPGIQYFGAGTRLSVL.

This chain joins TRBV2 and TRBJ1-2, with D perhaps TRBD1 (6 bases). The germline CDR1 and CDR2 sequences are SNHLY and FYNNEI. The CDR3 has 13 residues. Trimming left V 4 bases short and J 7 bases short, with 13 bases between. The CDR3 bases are TGTGCCAGCAGTGTCGGGCCAGGGGCTGGCTACACCTTC. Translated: CASSVGPGAGYTF. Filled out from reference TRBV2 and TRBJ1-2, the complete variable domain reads EPEVTQTPSHQVTQMGQEVILRCVPISNHLYFYWYRQILGQKVEFLVSFYNNEISEKSEIFDDQFSVERPDGSNFTLKIRSTKLEDSAMYFCASSVGPGAGYTFGSGTRLTVV.

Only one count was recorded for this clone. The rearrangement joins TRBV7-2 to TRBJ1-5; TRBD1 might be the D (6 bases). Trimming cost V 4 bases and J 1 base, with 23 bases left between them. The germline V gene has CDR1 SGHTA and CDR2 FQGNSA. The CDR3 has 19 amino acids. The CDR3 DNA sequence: TGTGCCAGCAGCTCGGTCCCGGGACAATGGGACGAGAGCAATCAGCCCCAGCATTTT. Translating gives CASSSVPGQWDESNQPQHF.

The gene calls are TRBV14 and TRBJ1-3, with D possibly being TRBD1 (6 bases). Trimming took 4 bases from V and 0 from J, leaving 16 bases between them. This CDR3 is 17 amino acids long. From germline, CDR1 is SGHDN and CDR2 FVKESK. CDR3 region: CASSRLGGASSGNTIYF. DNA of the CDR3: TGTGCCAGCAGCCGATTAGGGGGGGCCAGCTCTGGAAACACCATATATTTT.

This chain's CDR3 is CASSSTGANTEAFF. The CDR3 coding sequence is TGCGCCAGCAGTTCGACAGGGGCGAACACTGAAGCTTTCTTT. This chain links TRBV10-2 with TRBJ1-1; the match to TRBD1 covers 8 bases. The CDR3 totals 14 residues. Germline loops: CDR1 WSHSY, CDR2 SAAADI. The V gene end was trimmed by 5 bases and the J gene end by 1 base; junction bases not matched to a gene: 3.